These 2 T cell receptor beta chains were all obtained from the same sample, sequenced in a study of blood T cell repertoires in COVID-19 (dated by TCRdb to about 2020). Libraries were built with the immunoSEQ multiplex PCR assay. TCRdb took over this immuneACCESS table, retaining in-frame rearrangements with V and J assigned. Such tables are incomplete; in checked studies, under half of the missing clones stem from an unresolved V gene, and the remainder is unexplained. The sample has roughly 330,000 clones on record, around 87% of them singletons. Approximately 5% of the sample is in the top ten clones. The sequenced material came from PBMCs or T cells enriched from blood (not recorded which). All receptors derive from a woman aged 25 to 39 who had recovered from COVID-19.

The rearrangement uses TRBV7-2 and TRBJ1-5; TRBD1 agrees at 8 bases. V was clipped by 1 base and J by 6 bases; unmatched bases: 5. CDR3 length equals 15 residues. Germline V gene lookup returns CDR1 SGHTA and CDR2 FQGNSA. The CDR3 DNA reads as TGTGCCAGCAGCTTAGGACAGGGGTATGTTCAGCCCCAGCATTTT. It translates to CASSLGQGYVQPQHF.

CDR3 bases: TGTGCCAGCTCGCTAGGGACAGGGGAAGCTGGCTACACCTTC. Its protein product is CASSLGTGEAGYTF. This chain joins TRBV18 and TRBJ1-2; TRBD1 matches at 10 bases. Trimming cost V 6 bases and J 7 bases; bases outside gene matches: 8. This CDR3 spans 14 amino acids. From germline, CDR1 is KGHSH and CDR2 LQKENI. The full variable domain, rest sourced from reference TRBV18 and TRBJ1-2, is NAGVMQNPRHLVRRRGQEARLRCSPMKGHSHVYWYRQLPEEGLKFMVYLQKENIIDESGMPKERFSAEFPKEGPSILRIQQVVRGDSAAYFCASSLGTGEAGYTFGSGTRLTVV.